Listed below are T cell receptor beta chains from one sample, sequenced in a study of T cell repertoires in cytomegalovirus infection. Each CDR3 protein is one row after TCRdb ran MiXCR on the reads. Here the sample spans 150,000 to 200,000 distinct CDR3 sequences, roughly a fifth being singletons. The specimen sequenced was PBMCs. These TCRs come from a human donor in good health (CMV status not recorded). Some clones in this sample may be carry-over from other donors' samples. Both conserved end residues are part of each CDR3. The D gene is left open where the match is weak. Size tells how often a clone was seen (once, few, many) or the class of an expanded clone, and some rows leave it out.

size	V	J	D	DNA	CDR3
many	TRBV6-1	TRBJ1-1	NA	TGTGCCAGCAGTGAAGCTTGGCCTAACACTGAAGCTTTCTTT	CASSEAWPNTEAFF
few	TRBV19	TRBJ2-4	TRBD2	TGTGCCAGTAGTATTCCTAGCGGGGGTGAGGACATTCAGTACTTC	CASSIPSGGEDIQYF
few	TRBV7-3	TRBJ1-2	NA	TGTGCCAGCAGCAGGGGGGGGGCGGATTTGAACTATGGCTACACCTTC	CASSRGGADLNYGYTF
few	TRBV14	TRBJ1-1	NA	TGTGCCAGCAGCTCACGACCGGACAGGAACACTGAAGCTTTCTTT	CASSSRPDRNTEAFF
few	TRBV6-5	TRBJ2-1	NA	TGTGCCAGCAGTTCGCCGACGGGGACCTACAATGAGCAGTTCTTC	CASSSPTGTYNEQFF
many	TRBV7-9	TRBJ2-5	NA	TGTGCCAGCAGCCCACAATCCTTCCGGGACACCGAAGAGACCCAGTACTTC	CASSPQSFRDTEETQYF
NA	TRBV5-1	TRBJ2-1	NA	TGCGCCAGCAGCTGGCCAACTAGCCTCAATGAGCAGTTCTTC	CASSWPTSLNEQFF
NA	TRBV7-3	TRBJ2-2	NA	TGTGCCAGCAGCTTAAGTGGGAGAGACACCGGGGAGCTGTTTTTT	CASSLSGRDTGELFF
NA	TRBV6-1	TRBJ2-6	NA	TGTGCCAGCAGCCAATCGTCGGGGGCTGGGGCCAACGTCCTGACTTTC	CASSQSSGAGANVLTF
NA	TRBV4-2	TRBJ2-2	NA	TGTGCCAGCAGCCAAGAAAGGCTAGCGAACACCGGGGAGCTGTTTTTT	CASSQERLANTGELFF
NA	TRBV7-9	TRBJ2-5	TRBD1	TGTGCCAGCAGCGGACACCGGGACAGGGGTCCGGGGACCCAGTACTTC	CASSGHRDRGPGTQYF
NA	TRBV4-3	TRBJ2-1	NA	TGCGCCAGCAGCCATGTGGTACAGGGCCAGATCAATGAGCAGTTCTTC	CASSHVVQGQINEQFF
many	TRBV7-8	TRBJ1-2	TRBD1	TGTGCCAGCAGCAAACCGACCACAGGGGGCGCTGACTATGGCTACACCTTC	CASSKPTTGGADYGYTF
many	TRBV7-9	TRBJ1-2	NA	TGTGCCAGCAGATCTCAGGGTCGTAACTATGGCTACACCTTC	CASRSQGRNYGYTF
many	TRBV12-3/TRBV12-4	TRBJ2-5	TRBD2	TGTGCCAGCAGTTCTAGACTAGCGGACGGTCGGGAGACCCAGTACTTC	CASSSRLADGRETQYF